These T cell receptor beta chains were read from a single sample in a study of cytomegalovirus exposure and HLA in healthy donors. Libraries were prepared by immunoSEQ multiplex PCR; TCRdb keeps only in-frame clonotypes and omits some of them. This table has about 98,000 clones, 87% appearing once. Source material: PBMCs. The receptors were sampled from a man aged 18 to 29 in good health and CMV-seropositive. Both conserved end residues are part of each CDR3.

V	J	CDR3
TRBV4-1	TRBJ2-3	CASSRVGQIDTQYF
TRBV6-5	TRBJ2-1	CASSNRVEQFF
TRBV19	TRBJ2-7	CASSMWTGSYEQYF
TRBV5-6	TRBJ2-7	CASSRLEVQYF
TRBV5-6	TRBJ2-1	CASSFGTSGVPNEQFF
TRBV19	TRBJ2-2	CASSMRQGAFAGELFF
TRBV2	TRBJ2-7	CASSEMGQAGGEQYF
TRBV11-2	TRBJ2-1	CASSLLSRLADYNEQFF
TRBV19	TRBJ1-1	CASKSGAEAFF
TRBV5-1	TRBJ2-1	CASSLEASGSLDEQFF
TRBV13	TRBJ1-2	CASSQFGSAFNYGYTF
TRBV2	TRBJ2-3	CASSGVAGESTDTQYF
TRBV9	TRBJ1-4	CASSVYPGTGSEKLFF
TRBV28	TRBJ1-5	CASSLWGRGQPQHF
TRBV7-2	TRBJ1-5	CASTKNTGLKQPQHF
TRBV6-6	TRBJ2-2	CASSLTEVNTGELFF
TRBV7-3	TRBJ2-7	CASSLQAGETYEQYF
TRBV7-8	TRBJ2-2	CASSAEGAGELFF
TRBV7-9	TRBJ1-2	CASSSPGTGLRGYGYTF
TRBV7-9	TRBJ2-3	CASSLAGGDTQYF
TRBV27	TRBJ2-1	CASSLGGTSGSSYNEQFF
TRBV19	TRBJ2-1	CASSISDYNEQFF
TRBV27	TRBJ2-1	CASSSGLAGYNEQFF
TRBV19	TRBJ2-7	CASSRWTDQGYEQYF
TRBV12-5	TRBJ2-5	CASGLERTGQETQYF
TRBV5-1	TRBJ2-7	CASSLVGDYPQYF
TRBV29-1	TRBJ2-1	CSVEKLVSEQFF
TRBV4-3	TRBJ1-1	CASSQDGERNTEAFF
TRBV14	TRBJ1-4	CASSQEADEKLFF
TRBV9	TRBJ2-1	CASSGPVAGVVPDEQFF
TRBV10-3	TRBJ2-7	CAISRNGQGAAYEQYF
TRBV19	TRBJ2-7	CASSISFVWGQGGEQYF
TRBV7-6	TRBJ2-7	CASSLEQGYEQYF
TRBV2	TRBJ1-3	CASSTRQGLFSGNTIYF
TRBV5-6	TRBJ1-4	CASSPYRVHEKLFF
TRBV7-9	TRBJ2-3	CASSLVLTHTDTQYF